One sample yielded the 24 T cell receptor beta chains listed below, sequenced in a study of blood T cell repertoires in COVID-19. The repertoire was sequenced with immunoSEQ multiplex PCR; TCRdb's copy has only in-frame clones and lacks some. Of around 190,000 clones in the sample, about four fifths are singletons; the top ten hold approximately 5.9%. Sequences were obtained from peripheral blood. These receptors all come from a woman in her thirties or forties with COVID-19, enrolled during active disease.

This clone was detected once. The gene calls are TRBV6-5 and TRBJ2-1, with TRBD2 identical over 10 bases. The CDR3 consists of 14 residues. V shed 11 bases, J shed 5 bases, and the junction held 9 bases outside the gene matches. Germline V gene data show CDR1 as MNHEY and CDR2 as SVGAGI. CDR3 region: CACYSGRPHNEQFF. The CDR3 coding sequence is TGTGCCTGCTATAGCGGGAGGCCCCACAATGAGCAGTTCTTC.

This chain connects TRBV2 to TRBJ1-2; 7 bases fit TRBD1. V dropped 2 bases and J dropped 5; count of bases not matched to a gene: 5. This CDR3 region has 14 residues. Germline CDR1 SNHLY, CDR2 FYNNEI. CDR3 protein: CASSESGQLYGYTF. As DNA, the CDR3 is TGTGCCAGCAGTGAATCGGGACAGTTATATGGCTACACCTTC.

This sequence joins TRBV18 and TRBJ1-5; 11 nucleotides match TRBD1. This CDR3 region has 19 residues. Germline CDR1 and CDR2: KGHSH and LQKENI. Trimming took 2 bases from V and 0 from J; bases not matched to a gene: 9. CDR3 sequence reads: CASSPYRTGGPYSNQPQHF. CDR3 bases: TGTGCCAGCTCACCATATAGGACAGGGGGCCCATATAGCAATCAGCCCCAGCATTTT.

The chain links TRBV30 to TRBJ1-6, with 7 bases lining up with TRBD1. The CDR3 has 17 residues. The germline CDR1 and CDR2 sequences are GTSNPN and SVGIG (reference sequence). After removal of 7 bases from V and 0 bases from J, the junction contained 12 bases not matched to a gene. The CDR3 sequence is CALGGAAGSSYNSPLHF. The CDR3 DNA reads TGTGCCTTAGGGGGCGCGGCGGGTAGCTCCTATAATTCACCCCTCCACTTT.

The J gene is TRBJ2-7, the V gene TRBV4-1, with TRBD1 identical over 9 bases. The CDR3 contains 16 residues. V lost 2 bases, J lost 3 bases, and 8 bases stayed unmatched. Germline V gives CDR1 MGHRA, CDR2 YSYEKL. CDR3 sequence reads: CASSQSPGQGFYEQYF. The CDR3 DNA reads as TGCGCCAGCAGCCAAAGTCCGGGACAGGGCTTCTACGAGCAGTACTTC.

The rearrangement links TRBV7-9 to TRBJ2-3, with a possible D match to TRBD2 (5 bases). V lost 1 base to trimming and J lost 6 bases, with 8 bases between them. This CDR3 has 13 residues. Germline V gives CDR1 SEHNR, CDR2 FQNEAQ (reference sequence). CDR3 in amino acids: CASSLVGDDTQYF. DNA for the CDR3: TGTGCCAGCAGCTTAGTCGGGGATGATACGCAGTATTTT.

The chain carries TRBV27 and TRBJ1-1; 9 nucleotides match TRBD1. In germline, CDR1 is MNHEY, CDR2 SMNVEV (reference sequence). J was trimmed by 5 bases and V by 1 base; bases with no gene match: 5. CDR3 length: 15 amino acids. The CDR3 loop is CASSLFRDRATEAFF. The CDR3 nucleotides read TGTGCCAGCAGTTTATTCCGGGACAGGGCGACTGAAGCTTTCTTT.

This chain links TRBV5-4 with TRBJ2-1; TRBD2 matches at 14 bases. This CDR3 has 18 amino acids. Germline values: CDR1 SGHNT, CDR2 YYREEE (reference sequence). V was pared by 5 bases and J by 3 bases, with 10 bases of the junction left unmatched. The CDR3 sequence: CASRSGTSGGVLYNEQFF. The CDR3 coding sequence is TGTGCCAGCAGATCCGGGACTAGCGGGGGAGTCCTCTACAATGAGCAGTTCTTC. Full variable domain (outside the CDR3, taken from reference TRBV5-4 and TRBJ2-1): ETGVTQSPTHLIKTRGQQVTLRCSSQSGHNTVSWYQQALGQGPQFIFQYYREEENGRGNFPPRFSGLQFPNYSSELNVNALELDDSALYLCASRSGTSGGVLYNEQFFGPGTRLTVL.

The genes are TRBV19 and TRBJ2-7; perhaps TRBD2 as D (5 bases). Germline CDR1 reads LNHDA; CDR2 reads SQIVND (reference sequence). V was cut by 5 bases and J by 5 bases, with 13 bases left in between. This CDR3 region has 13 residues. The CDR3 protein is CASSVLLANEQYF. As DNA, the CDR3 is TGTGCCAGTAGTGTCCTCCTAGCCAACGAGCAGTACTTC.

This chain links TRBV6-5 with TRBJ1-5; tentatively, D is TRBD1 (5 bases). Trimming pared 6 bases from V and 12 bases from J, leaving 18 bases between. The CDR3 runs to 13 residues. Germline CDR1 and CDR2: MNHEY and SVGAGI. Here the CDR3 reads CASRPPGRRGQHF. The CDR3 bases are TGTGCCAGCAGACCCCCGGGGAGGAGGGGCCAGCATTTT.

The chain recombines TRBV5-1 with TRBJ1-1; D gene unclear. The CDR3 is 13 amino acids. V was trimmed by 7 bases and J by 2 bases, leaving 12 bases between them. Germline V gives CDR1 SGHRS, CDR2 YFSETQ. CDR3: CASGQGRNTEAFF. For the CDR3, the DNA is TGCGCCAGCGGCCAAGGGAGAAACACTGAAGCTTTCTTT.

The CDR3 loop is CASRPSGGTEAFF. In DNA form, the CDR3 reads TGTGCCAGCAGGCCCTCCGGGGGCACTGAAGCTTTCTTT. The chain recombines TRBV27 with TRBJ1-1; D is perhaps TRBD1 (5 bases). Germline loops: CDR1 MNHEY, CDR2 SMNVEV (reference sequence). The CDR3 loop spans 13 amino acids. The V end was cut by 6 bases, the J end by 4 bases, with 12 bases between.

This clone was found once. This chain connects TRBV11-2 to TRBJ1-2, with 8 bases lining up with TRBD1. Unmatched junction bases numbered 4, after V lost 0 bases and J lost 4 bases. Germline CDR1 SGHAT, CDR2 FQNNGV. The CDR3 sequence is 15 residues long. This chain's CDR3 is CASSLDYRGVYGYTF. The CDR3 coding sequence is TGTGCCAGCAGCTTAGATTACAGGGGGGTCTATGGCTACACCTTC.

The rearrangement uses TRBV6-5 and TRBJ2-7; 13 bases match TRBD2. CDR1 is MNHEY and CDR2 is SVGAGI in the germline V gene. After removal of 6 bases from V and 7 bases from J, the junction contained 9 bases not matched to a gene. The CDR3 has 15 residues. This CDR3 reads CASSRTSGRAREQYF. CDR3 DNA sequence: TGTGCCAGCAGCCGAACTAGCGGGAGGGCGCGGGAGCAGTACTTC.

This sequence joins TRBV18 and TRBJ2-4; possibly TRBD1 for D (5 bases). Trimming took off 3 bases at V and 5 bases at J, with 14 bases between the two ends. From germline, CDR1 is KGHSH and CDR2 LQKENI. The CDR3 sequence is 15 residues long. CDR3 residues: CASSPDSTYENIQYF. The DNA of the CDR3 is TGTGCCAGCTCACCCGACAGTACCTACGAAAACATTCAGTACTTC.

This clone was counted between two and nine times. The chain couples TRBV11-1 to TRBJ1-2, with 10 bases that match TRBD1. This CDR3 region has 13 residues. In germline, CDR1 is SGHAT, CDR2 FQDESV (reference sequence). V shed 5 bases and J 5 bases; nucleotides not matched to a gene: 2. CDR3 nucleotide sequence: TGTGCCAGCAGCAAGGGACAGGGGTATGGCTACACCTTC. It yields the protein CASSKGQGYGYTF.

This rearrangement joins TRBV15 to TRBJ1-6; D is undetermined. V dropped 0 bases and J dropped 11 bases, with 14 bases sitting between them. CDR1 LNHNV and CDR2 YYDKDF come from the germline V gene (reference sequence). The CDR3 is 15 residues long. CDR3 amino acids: CATSRDQVSSAPLHF. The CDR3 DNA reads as TGTGCCACCAGCAGAGATCAGGTTTCTTCCGCACCCCTCCACTTT.

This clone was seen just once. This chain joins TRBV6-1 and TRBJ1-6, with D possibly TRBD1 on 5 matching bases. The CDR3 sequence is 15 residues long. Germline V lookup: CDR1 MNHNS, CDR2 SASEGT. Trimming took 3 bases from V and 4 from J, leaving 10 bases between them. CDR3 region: CASSDDSIYNSPLHF. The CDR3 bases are TGTGCCAGCAGTGACGACAGTATTTATAATTCACCCCTCCACTTT.

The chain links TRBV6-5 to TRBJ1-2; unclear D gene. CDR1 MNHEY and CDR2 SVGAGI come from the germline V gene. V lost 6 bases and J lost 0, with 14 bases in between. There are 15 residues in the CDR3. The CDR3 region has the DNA TGTGCCAGCAGGCCTCTCTGGGGAGCTAACTATGGCTACACCTTC. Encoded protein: CASRPLWGANYGYTF.

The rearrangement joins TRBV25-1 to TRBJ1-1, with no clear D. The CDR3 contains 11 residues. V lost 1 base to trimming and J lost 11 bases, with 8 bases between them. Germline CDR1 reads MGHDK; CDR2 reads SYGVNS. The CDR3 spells CASSELVRAFF. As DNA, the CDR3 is TGTGCCAGCAGTGAATTGGTTCGGGCTTTCTTT. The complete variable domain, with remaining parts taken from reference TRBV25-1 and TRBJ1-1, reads EADIYQTPRYLVIGTGKKITLECSQTMGHDKMYWYQQDPGMELHLIHYSYGVNSTEKGDLSSESTVSRIRTEHFPLTLESARPSHTSQYLCASSELVRAFFGQGTRLTVV.

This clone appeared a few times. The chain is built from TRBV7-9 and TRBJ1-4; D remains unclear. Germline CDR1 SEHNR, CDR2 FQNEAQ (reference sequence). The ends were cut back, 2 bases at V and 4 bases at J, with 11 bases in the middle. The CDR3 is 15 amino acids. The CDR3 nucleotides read TGTGCCAGCAGCTTAACCGTTGAGGGTAATGAAAAACTGTTTTTT. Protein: CASSLTVEGNEKLFF.

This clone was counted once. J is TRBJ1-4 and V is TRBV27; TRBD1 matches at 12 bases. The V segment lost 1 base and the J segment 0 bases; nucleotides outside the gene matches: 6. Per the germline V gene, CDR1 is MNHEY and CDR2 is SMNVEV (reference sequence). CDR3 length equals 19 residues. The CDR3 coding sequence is TGTGCCAGCAGTTTATTGGGACAGGGGGCCCCTTCAACTAATGAAAAACTGTTTTTT. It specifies CASSLLGQGAPSTNEKLFF.

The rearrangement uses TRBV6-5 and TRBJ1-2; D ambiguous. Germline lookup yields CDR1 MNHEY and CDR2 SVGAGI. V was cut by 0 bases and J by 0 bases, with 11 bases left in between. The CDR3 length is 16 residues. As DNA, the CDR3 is TGTGCCAGCAGTTACTCCCAGGTCCTCCCTAACTATGGCTACACCTTC. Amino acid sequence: CASSYSQVLPNYGYTF.

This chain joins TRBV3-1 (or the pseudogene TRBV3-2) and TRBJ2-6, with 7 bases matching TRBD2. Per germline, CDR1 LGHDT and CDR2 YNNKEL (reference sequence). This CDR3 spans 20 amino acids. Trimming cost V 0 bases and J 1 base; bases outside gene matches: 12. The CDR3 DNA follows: TGTGCCAGCAGCCAAGATCCCGGGGGGTGGTCAAGTTCTGGGGCCAACGTCCTGACTTTC. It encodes CASSQDPGGWSSSGANVLTF.